One sample yielded the 30 T cell receptor beta chains listed below, sequenced in a study of cytomegalovirus exposure and HLA in healthy donors. Primers included in the PCR were 60 Vbeta and 13 Jbeta primers. Sequenced by immunoSEQ multiplex PCR; TCRdb stores in-frame clones only, minus some. Of a few hundred thousand clones listed, 70% to 80% are singletons. The material sequenced was PBMCs. The receptors here all came from a woman in her 30s in good health and CMV-seronegative.

The V and J genes are TRBV7-3 and TRBJ2-3, with 8 positions matching TRBD2. The germline V gene has CDR1 SGHTA and CDR2 FQGTGA. Trimming took 6 bases from V and 6 from J; bases not matched to a gene: 11. The CDR3 has 15 amino acids. The CDR3 DNA reads as TGTGCCAGCAGTGTCGGGACTAGGGTTATTGATACGCAGTATTTT. It is translated as CASSVGTRVIDTQYF. The whole variable domain, filled in from reference TRBV7-3 and TRBJ2-3, reads GAGVSQTPSNKVTEKGKYVELRCDPISGHTALYWYRQSLGQGPEFLIYFQGTGAADDSGLPNDRFFAVRPEGSVSTLKIQRTERGDSAVYLCASSVGTRVIDTQYFGPGTRLTVL.

V and J are TRBV7-9 and TRBJ1-1, with D unclear. V gave up 5 bases and J gave up 0 bases, with 13 bases separating them. Germline V gene sequence: CDR1 SEHNR, CDR2 FQNEAQ (reference sequence). The CDR3 is made up of 15 amino acids. The CDR3 is CASSPRLFMNTEAFF. In DNA form, the CDR3 reads TGTGCCAGCAGCCCGCGATTATTTATGAACACTGAAGCTTTCTTT.

This clone has just one count. This sequence joins TRBV6-6 and TRBJ2-1; TRBD2 matches at 8 bases. The V and J ends lost 0 bases and 4 bases, in that order; junction bases with no gene match: 5. Germline CDR1 is MNHNY and CDR2 is SVGAGI (reference sequence). The CDR3 spans 16 residues. This CDR3 reads CASSYSPAGVYNEQFF. In DNA, the CDR3 is TGTGCCAGCAGTTACTCCCCAGCGGGGGTTTACAATGAGCAGTTCTTC.

V and J are TRBV5-4 and TRBJ2-1; D uncertain. This CDR3 region has 13 residues. V was trimmed by 0 bases and J by 8 bases, leaving 9 bases between them. Germline CDR1 reads SGHNT; CDR2 reads YYREEE (reference sequence). The CDR3 is CASSLETSYEQFF. CDR3 sequence (DNA): TGTGCCAGCAGCTTGGAAACAAGTTATGAGCAGTTCTTC. Full variable domain (remainder filled in from reference TRBV5-4 and TRBJ2-1): ETGVTQSPTHLIKTRGQQVTLRCSSQSGHNTVSWYQQALGQGPQFIFQYYREEENGRGNFPPRFSGLQFPNYSSELNVNALELDDSALYLCASSLETSYEQFFGPGTRLTVL.

CDR3 region: CASSDAGGGEQFF. Written as DNA, the CDR3 is TGTGCCAGCAGTGACGCAGGGGGCGGCGAGCAGTTCTTC. This sequence joins TRBV6-1 and TRBJ2-7; 8 bases are shared with TRBD1. TRBJ2-1 explains the end of the DNA better; the J call may be wrong. Germline CDR1 reads MNHNS; CDR2 reads SASEGT. The CDR3 totals 13 residues.

This clone was detected only once. The rearrangement joins TRBV2 to TRBJ1-4; D not resolved. Germline lookup yields CDR1 SNHLY and CDR2 FYNNEI. The CDR3 has 13 amino acids. V gave up 8 bases and J gave up 1 base, with 8 bases separating them. The CDR3 nucleotides are TGTGCCAGCGTTGGCCAAACTAATGAAAAACTGTTTTTT. It specifies CASVGQTNEKLFF.

V is TRBV6-5 and J is TRBJ1-5; D might be TRBD1 (5 bases). Per germline, CDR1 MNHEY and CDR2 SVGAGI. Deletions cut 8 bases from V and 4 bases from J, with 9 bases between. The CDR3 spans 12 residues. The CDR3 DNA reads as TGTGCCAGCTCAGGGTGGAATCAGCCCCAGCATTTT. It specifies CASSGWNQPQHF.

A few counts support this clone. This chain uses TRBV11-2 with TRBJ1-2; D is ambiguous. This CDR3 region has 14 residues. Germline values: CDR1 SGHAT, CDR2 FQNNGV. V was shortened by 5 bases and J by 6 bases, with 16 bases between the two germline ends. The CDR3 DNA follows: TGTGCCAGCAGCCCTAATAGAGGCAGACATGGCTACACCTTC. Translated, it gives CASSPNRGRHGYTF.

The gene calls are TRBV10-3 and TRBJ2-1; 9 bases agree with TRBD1. The CDR3 sequence is 13 residues long. V lost 3 bases and J lost 7; bases outside the gene matches: 1. Per germline, CDR1 ENHRY and CDR2 SYGVKD. CDR3 coding DNA: TGTGCCATCAGTGAACAGGGGGCAAATGAGCAGTTCTTC. Translating it yields CAISEQGANEQFF.

This clone was counted a few times. The chain carries TRBV5-6 and TRBJ1-5; TRBD1 might be the D (6 bases). Per germline, CDR1 SGHDT and CDR2 YYEEEE. The CDR3 is 14 residues long. Trimming shortened V by 5 bases and J by 8 bases, and 17 bases separated the two germline ends. The CDR3 region is CASSPGRTDKPQHF. CDR3 coding DNA: TGTGCCAGCAGTCCAGGACGGACAGACAAGCCCCAGCATTTT.

The chain has TRBV5-5 and TRBJ2-1, with no clear D. Trimming pared 5 bases from V and 8 bases from J, leaving 11 bases between. The CDR3 consists of 12 residues. Germline CDR1 and CDR2: SGHKS and YYEKEE (reference sequence). CDR3 sequence: CASSLGLDEQFF. Here the CDR3 DNA reads TGTGCCAGCAGTCTTGGGCTCGATGAGCAGTTCTTC.

This clone was recorded once. J is TRBJ2-7 and V is TRBV30; 10 nucleotides align to TRBD1. The junction had 9 bases not matched to a gene; V was cut back by 5 bases and J by 2 bases. Germline CDR1 GTSNPN, CDR2 SVGIG (reference sequence). The CDR3 has 15 amino acids. The CDR3 DNA sequence: TGTGCCTGGTCTCCGGGACAGGGGACGGCCTACGAGCAGTACTTC. It encodes CAWSPGQGTAYEQYF. The whole variable domain, filled in from reference TRBV30 and TRBJ2-7, reads SQTIHQWPATLVQPVGSPLSLECTVEGTSNPNLYWYRQAAGRGLQLLFYSVGIGQISSEVPQNLSASRPQDRQFILSSKKLLLSDSGFYLCAWSPGQGTAYEQYFGPGTRLTVT.

The chain carries TRBV6-1 and TRBJ1-2; D is possibly TRBD1 (6 bases). CDR1 and CDR2 from the germline V gene are MNHNS and SASEGT. The CDR3 is 15 amino acids. V lost 1 base, J lost 4 bases, and 13 bases lay in between. The CDR3 is CASSEGQGWAYGYTF. The CDR3 DNA reads as TGTGCCAGCAGTGAAGGGCAGGGGTGGGCCTATGGCTACACCTTC.

The gene calls are TRBV9 and TRBJ2-7; TRBD1 matches at 10 bases. Germline V gives CDR1 SGDLS, CDR2 YYNGEE. V trimming: 3 bases; J trimming: 4 bases; junction bases outside the gene matches: 7. The CDR3 sequence is 15 residues long. CDR3: CASSGGPGQGYEQYF. Here the CDR3 DNA reads TGTGCCAGCAGCGGCGGGCCGGGACAGGGGTACGAGCAGTACTTC.

The chain recombines TRBV13 with TRBJ2-5, with 7 positions matching TRBD2. Germline CDR1 PRHDT, CDR2 FYEKMQ (reference sequence). V shed 1 base, J shed 1 base, and the junction held 6 bases outside the gene matches. The CDR3 loop spans 16 amino acids. CDR3 sequence: CASSLALAVLQETQYF. CDR3 nucleotide sequence: TGTGCCAGCAGCTTAGCCCTAGCGGTCCTCCAAGAGACCCAGTACTTC.

This clone was observed a handful of times. This chain uses TRBV9 with TRBJ1-2, with D tentatively TRBD1 (6 bases). The CDR3 loop spans 15 amino acids. CDR1 is SGDLS, CDR2 YYNGEE, per germline. Trimming left V 3 bases short and J 6 bases short, with 18 bases between. The CDR3 loop is CASSGGGTMSNGYTF. For the CDR3, the DNA is TGTGCCAGCAGCGGAGGGGGAACGATGTCAAATGGCTACACCTTC. The entire variable domain, with the rest obtained from reference TRBV9 and TRBJ1-2, is as follows: DSGVTQTPKHLITATGQRVTLRCSPRSGDLSVYWYQQSLDQGLQFLIQYYNGEERAKGNILERFSAQQFPDLHSELNLSSLELGDSALYFCASSGGGTMSNGYTFGSGTRLTVV.

This chain links TRBV4-1 with TRBJ1-2; a possible D gene is TRBD1 (6 bases). Trimming cost V 2 bases and J 0 bases, with 10 bases left between them. This CDR3 has 15 amino acids. Germline CDR1 is MGHRA and CDR2 is YSYEKL. CDR3 sequence: CASSQTDSSNYGYTF. The CDR3 DNA reads TGCGCCAGCAGCCAAACGGACAGTTCTAACTATGGCTACACCTTC.

Worth noting for this clone: Other DNA sequences from this sample encode an identical CDR3 as well. The chain carries TRBV7-3 and TRBJ2-1; 8 bases align to TRBD2. The CDR3 runs 14 residues. Germline CDR1 reads SGHTA; CDR2 reads FQGTGA. V dropped 5 bases and J dropped 4; count of bases not matched to a gene: 4. CDR3 protein: CASSPGGTYNEQFF. CDR3 bases: TGTGCCAGCAGCCCGGGGGGGACGTACAATGAGCAGTTCTTC.

The chain has TRBV9 and TRBJ2-1; 11 bases agree with TRBD2. V shed 0 bases, J shed 2 bases, and the junction held 4 bases outside the gene matches. Germline CDR1 is SGDLS and CDR2 is YYNGEE. This CDR3 region has 17 residues. DNA of the CDR3: TGTGCCAGCAGCGTAGTGGTAGCGGGGGGGCCCTACAATGAGCAGTTCTTC. Its protein is CASSVVVAGGPYNEQFF.

V and J are TRBV7-9 and TRBJ1-4, with 9 positions matching TRBD1. This CDR3 has 14 amino acids. Trimming removed 4 bases from V and 8 bases from J; junction bases left unmatched: 5. Germline values: CDR1 SEHNR, CDR2 FQNEAQ (reference sequence). In DNA form, the CDR3 reads TGTGCCAGCAGCTGGGACAGGGTAGGAGAAAAACTGTTTTTT. It specifies CASSWDRVGEKLFF.

This chain links TRBV7-9 with TRBJ2-7, with D unclear. Germline values: CDR1 SEHNR, CDR2 FQNEAQ (reference sequence). V lost 5 bases and J lost 4, with 9 bases in between. CDR3 length equals 12 residues. The CDR3 loop is CASSPSVYEQYF. The CDR3 DNA is TGTGCCAGCAGCCCCAGCGTATACGAGCAGTACTTC.

V is TRBV6-1 and J is TRBJ2-2; weak D call: TRBD2 (6 bases). V shed 6 bases and J shed 0 bases, with 11 bases lying between them. CDR1 is MNHNS and CDR2 is SASEGT in the germline V gene. This CDR3 region has 15 residues. The CDR3 reads CASRTSFTNTGELFF. DNA of the CDR3: TGTGCCAGCAGGACTAGTTTCACGAACACCGGGGAGCTGTTTTTT.

The chain recombines TRBV6-5 with TRBJ2-1; TRBD2 agrees at 9 bases. CDR1 and CDR2 from the germline V gene are MNHEY and SVGAGI. V dropped 6 bases and J dropped 5; count of bases not matched to a gene: 5. The CDR3 length is 14 residues. In nucleotides, the CDR3 is TGTGCCAGCAGAGGGCTAGCGGGGAACAATGAGCAGTTCTTC. Translating it yields CASRGLAGNNEQFF.

The chain employs TRBV2 and TRBJ2-5; tentative D call: TRBD2 (6 bases). Germline V gene data show CDR1 as SNHLY and CDR2 as FYNNEI. This CDR3 has 14 amino acids. V lost 4 bases and J lost 5, with 14 bases in between. For the CDR3, the DNA is TGTGCCAGCAGTGCCGGGAGATCAGGGGAGACCCAGTACTTC. Its protein is CASSAGRSGETQYF.

The chain links TRBV5-6 to TRBJ2-1; D gene unclear. Germline-derived CDR1 and CDR2 are SGHDT and YYEEEE. There are 12 residues in the CDR3. The germline V and J ends were trimmed by 6 bases and 9 bases, with 13 bases remaining between them. CDR3: CASTDSRGEQFF. The CDR3 DNA reads as TGTGCCAGCACCGATTCAAGAGGTGAGCAGTTCTTC.

This chain links TRBV6-5 with TRBJ2-5; D not resolved. The J call may not be correct, given that the DNA end is closer to TRBJ2-7. The germline CDR1 and CDR2 sequences are MNHEY and SVGAGI. CDR3 length equals 13 residues. The CDR3 loop is CASSYSSTYEQYF. Here the CDR3 DNA reads TGTGCCAGCAGTTACTCGTCTACCTACGAGCAGTACTTC.

This clone was seen a few times. DNA for the CDR3: TGCGCCAGCAGCTCCAGGGAGGGGTTTAGTGATGGCTACACCTTC. Protein product: CASSSREGFSDGYTF. V is TRBV5-1 and J is TRBJ1-2, with a possible D match to TRBD1 (5 bases). Germline V gives CDR1 SGHRS, CDR2 YFSETQ. Trimming cost V 3 bases and J 6 bases, with 18 bases left between them. The CDR3 contains 15 residues. The variable domain in full, completed from reference TRBV5-1 and TRBJ1-2, reads KAGVTQTPRYLIKTRGQQVTLSCSPISGHRSVSWYQQTPGQGLQFLFEYFSETQRNKGNFPGRFSGRQFSNSRSEMNVSTLELGDSALYLCASSSREGFSDGYTFGSGTRLTVV.

The chain employs TRBV30 and TRBJ1-1; maybe TRBD1 (6 bases). V gave up 5 bases and J gave up 11 bases, with 18 bases separating them. The V gene's germline CDR1 is GTSNPN and CDR2 SVGIG (reference sequence). There are 12 residues in the CDR3. As DNA, the CDR3 is TGTGCCTGGGAGGAGGGGGGGGCCCACGCTTTCTTT. The encoded protein is CAWEEGGAHAFF.

J is TRBJ2-2 and V is TRBV6-1; D remains ambiguous. This CDR3 contains 15 residues. Germline V gene data show CDR1 as MNHNS and CDR2 as SASEGT. V gave up 10 bases and J gave up 4 bases, with 19 bases separating them. The DNA for the CDR3 is TGTGCCACAACTACCACCGGCCTGGGCACCGGGGAGCTGTTTTTT. It yields the protein CATTTTGLGTGELFF.

This clone was detected only a few times. The chain has TRBV19 and TRBJ2-2; D is undetermined. Trimming removed 3 bases from V and 0 bases from J, with 8 bases in between. The CDR3 consists of 15 residues. Germline CDR1 LNHDA, CDR2 SQIVND (reference sequence). The CDR3: CASSIVPPNTGELFF. CDR3 nucleotide sequence: TGTGCCAGTAGTATCGTTCCCCCGAACACCGGGGAGCTGTTTTTT.